This passage covers 30 T cell receptor beta chains from one sample sequenced in a study of blood T cell repertoires in COVID-19. The repertoire was sequenced with immunoSEQ multiplex PCR; TCRdb's copy has only in-frame clones and lacks some. Of 300,000 to 400,000 clones listed, about nine tenths were seen once; the top ten hold 4% to 6%. Sequencing was carried out using PBMCs or T cells enriched from blood (not recorded which). Receptors were obtained from a man aged 60 to 75 who had recovered from COVID-19.

CDR3 residues: CASSQNLNPGLAGPNYNEQFF. The CDR3 nucleotides read TGCGCCAGCAGCCAAAACCTAAACCCGGGACTAGCGGGACCTAACTACAATGAGCAGTTCTTC. The chain links TRBV4-1 to TRBJ2-1, with TRBD2 matching 13 bases. Germline V CDR1 and CDR2: MGHRA, YSYEKL. V was pared by 2 bases and J by 3 bases, with 16 bases of the junction left unmatched. This CDR3 region has 21 residues.

CDR3 bases: TGTGCCAGCAGTTCCCTTAAGGGAGCGGATACGTACGAGCAGTACTTC. Protein sequence: CASSSLKGADTYEQYF. V and J are TRBV27 and TRBJ2-7, with a possible D match to TRBD2 (5 bases). This CDR3 has 16 amino acids. Looked up from germline, CDR1 is MNHEY and CDR2 is SMNVEV (reference sequence). Trimming cost V 4 bases and J 4 bases, with 20 bases left between them.

Turning to this clone: This specimen includes other DNA sequences encoding the same CDR3. V usage is TRBV20-1 and J usage is TRBJ2-7; a possible D gene is TRBD1 (5 bases). Germline V CDR1 and CDR2: DFQATT, SNEGSKA (reference sequence). V lost 3 bases and J 4 bases, leaving 10 bases between the germline ends. The CDR3 extends over 12 amino acids. The CDR3 sequence is CSASQGAYEQYF. CDR3 bases: TGCAGTGCTAGTCAAGGGGCGTACGAGCAGTACTTC.

The gene calls are TRBV5-4 and TRBJ2-7; D is ambiguous. There are 13 residues in the CDR3. Trimming stripped 2 bases from V and 0 bases from J, with 6 bases between. The germline gives CDR1 SGHNT, CDR2 YYREEE (reference sequence). This chain's CDR3 is CASSLQSSYEQYF. DNA for the CDR3: TGTGCCAGCAGCTTACAGAGCTCCTACGAGCAGTACTTC.

This rearrangement joins TRBV5-5 to TRBJ1-5, with D uncertain. Germline CDR1 reads SGHKS; CDR2 reads YYEKEE (reference sequence). The V and J ends lost 2 bases and 6 bases respectively, with 12 bases between them. CDR3 length: 14 amino acids. The CDR3 region is CASSLGSSTQPQHF. The CDR3 DNA is TGTGCCAGCAGCTTAGGTTCTAGTACTCAGCCCCAGCATTTT. The full variable domain, its missing parts supplied by reference TRBV5-5 and TRBJ1-5, is DAGVTQSPTHLIKTRGQQVTLRCSPISGHKSVSWYQQVLGQGPQFIFQYYEKEERGRGNFPDRFSARQFPNYSSELNVNALLLGDSALYLCASSLGSSTQPQHFGDGTRLSIL.

The V call is TRBV11-1, the J call TRBJ2-5; 7 bases agree with TRBD1. The germline CDR1 and CDR2 sequences are SGHAT and FQDESV (reference sequence). CDR3 length: 15 amino acids. V trimming: 4 bases; J trimming: 7 bases; junction bases outside the gene matches: 12. CDR3 bases: TGTGCCAGCAGCTGGAAAGGGGGCTACCACGGGACCCAGTACTTC. Its protein is CASSWKGGYHGTQYF.

The CDR3 bases are TGCGCCAGCAGTGAGTCCCGAACAGGGCCCTATGGCTACACCTTC. It specifies CASSESRTGPYGYTF. The chain has TRBV10-1 and TRBJ1-2; perhaps TRBD1 as D (6 bases). The germline V and J ends were trimmed by 0 bases and 4 bases, with 12 bases remaining between them. CDR1 WNHNN and CDR2 SYGVQD come from the germline V gene (reference sequence). This CDR3 contains 15 residues.

The chain employs TRBV20-1 and TRBJ2-1; possibly TRBD1 for D (5 bases). Trimming removed 3 bases from V and 9 bases from J, with 18 bases in between. The CDR3 runs to 14 residues. Germline V gives CDR1 DFQATT, CDR2 SNEGSKA (reference sequence). The DNA of the CDR3 is TGCAGTGCTAGTGAAGCAGGGAACATAGTTGAGCAGTTCTTC. Its translation: CSASEAGNIVEQFF.

This clone has a single count. The chain combines TRBV18 with TRBJ2-1; TRBD2 matches at 7 bases. V shed 2 bases and J 4 bases; nucleotides not matched to a gene: 5. This CDR3 region has 15 residues. Germline assignment: CDR1 KGHSH and CDR2 LQKENI. CDR3 nucleotide sequence: TGTGCCAGCTCACCAGGGAGCGGGACTTACAATGAGCAGTTCTTC. It translates to CASSPGSGTYNEQFF.

The rearrangement uses TRBV28 and TRBJ2-7; 8 bases match TRBD1. This CDR3 region has 14 residues. The germline gives CDR1 MDHEN, CDR2 SYDVKM. V shed 6 bases, J shed 6 bases, and the junction held 10 bases outside the gene matches. The CDR3 DNA follows: TGTGCCAGCAGCCTGGACAGGGTTAGGCTCGAGCAGTACTTC. Protein product: CASSLDRVRLEQYF. Full variable domain (rest looked up from reference TRBV28 and TRBJ2-7): DVKVTQSSRYLVKRTGEKVFLECVQDMDHENMFWYRQDPGLGLRLIYFSYDVKMKEKGDIPEGYSVSREKKERFSLILESASTNQTSMYLCASSLDRVRLEQYFGPGTRLTVT.

The chain employs TRBV10-3 and TRBJ1-2, with D possibly matching TRBD1 (6 bases). V lost 3 bases to trimming and J lost 7 bases, with 15 bases between them. Per the germline V gene, CDR1 is ENHRY and CDR2 is SYGVKD. The CDR3 has 14 residues. DNA of the CDR3: TGTGCCATCAGTGATAATTCAGGGGTAACTGGCTACACCTTC. As protein: CAISDNSGVTGYTF.

This rearrangement joins TRBV7-8 to TRBJ1-5, with 10 positions matching TRBD1. Germline V gene data show CDR1 as SGHVS and CDR2 as FQNEAQ. This CDR3 contains 18 residues. V shed 7 bases, J shed 4 bases, and the junction held 16 bases outside the gene matches. The CDR3 sequence is CASTTFDRGLVGNQPQHF. CDR3 sequence (DNA): TGTGCCAGCACCACCTTCGACAGGGGGCTAGTGGGTAATCAGCCCCAGCATTTT.

The chain couples TRBV5-1 to TRBJ2-6, with TRBD2 matching 8 bases. The CDR3 is 18 amino acids. The junction had 10 bases not matched to a gene; V was cut back by 5 bases and J by 0 bases. Germline V gene data show CDR1 as SGHRS and CDR2 as YFSETQ. CDR3: CASRPSGGASSGANVLTF. CDR3 bases: TGCGCCAGCAGACCGTCCGGGGGGGCGAGCTCTGGGGCCAACGTCCTGACTTTC.

This clone was detected many times. The chain has TRBV7-9 and TRBJ2-1; perhaps TRBD1 as D (6 bases). This CDR3 comprises 12 residues. V lost 4 bases to trimming and J lost 8 bases, with 9 bases between them. The germline CDR1 and CDR2 sequences are SEHNR and FQNEAQ (reference sequence). The CDR3 loop is CASSYRADEQFF. In DNA form, the CDR3 reads TGTGCCAGCAGCTACAGGGCCGATGAGCAGTTCTTC.

The chain combines TRBV6-5 with TRBJ1-4; D might be TRBD1 (5 bases). This CDR3 comprises 14 residues. V lost 3 bases to trimming and J lost 4 bases, with 9 bases between them. CDR1 and CDR2 (germline): MNHEY, SVGAGI. Here the CDR3 reads CASSYSRVNEKLFF. The CDR3, as DNA: TGTGCCAGCAGTTATTCCAGGGTTAATGAAAAACTGTTTTTT.

In this sample, this clone turned up once. The chain employs TRBV4-2 and TRBJ1-6; no reliable D call. The length of the CDR3 is 14 residues. With 0 bases removed from V and 7 bases from J, the gap between germline ends came to 7 bases. CDR1 is LGHNA, CDR2 YNFKEQ, per germline. The DNA of the CDR3 is TGTGCCAGCAGCCAAGATCGAGGGAATTCACCCCTCCACTTT. Its translation: CASSQDRGNSPLHF.

This sequence joins TRBV19 and TRBJ2-7; 11 bases map to TRBD2. There are 13 residues in the CDR3. V was pared by 5 bases and J by 9 bases, with 6 bases of the junction left unmatched. In germline, CDR1 is LNHDA, CDR2 SQIVND (reference sequence). As DNA, the CDR3 is TGTGCCAGTAGTGTGGGACTAGCGGACTGGCAGTACTTC. Its translation: CASSVGLADWQYF.

The chain is built from TRBV5-1 and TRBJ2-1; D is perhaps TRBD1 (6 bases). The CDR3 length is 16 residues. Trimming removed 6 bases at V and 0 bases at J, with 16 bases between. Germline CDR1 is SGHRS and CDR2 is YFSETQ. CDR3 loop: CASIKVTGHSYNEQFF. The CDR3 DNA reads as TGCGCCAGCATCAAAGTGACAGGCCACTCCTACAATGAGCAGTTCTTC.

The chain employs TRBV7-9 and TRBJ2-2, with 8 bases aligning to TRBD1. CDR1 and CDR2 from the germline V gene are SEHNR and FQNEAQ (reference sequence). V was clipped by 5 bases and J by 0 bases; unmatched bases: 8. CDR3 length: 17 amino acids. CDR3 sequence (DNA): TGTGCCAGCAGCACCAGGACAGGGTTCGCGAACACCGGGGAGCTGTTTTTT. It codes for CASSTRTGFANTGELFF. Combining the CDR3 with reference TRBV7-9 and TRBJ2-2 gives the whole variable domain DTGVSQNPRHKITKRGQNVTFRCDPISEHNRLYWYRQTLGQGPEFLTYFQNEAQLEKSRLLSDRFSAERPKGSFSTLEIQRTEQGDSAMYLCASSTRTGFANTGELFFGEGSRLTVL.

CDR3 loop: CASSLGQGISYEQYF. CDR3 nucleotide sequence: TGTGCCAGCAGCTTAGGACAGGGAATCTCCTACGAGCAGTACTTC. The V call is TRBV7-9, the J call TRBJ2-7, with 7 bases aligning to TRBD1. This CDR3 has 15 residues. V shed 1 base and J 0 bases; nucleotides not matched to a gene: 3. Germline CDR1 and CDR2: SEHNR and FQNEAQ (reference sequence).

V gene TRBV4-2 combines with J gene TRBJ1-5, with a tentative D call TRBD1 (5 bases). Trimming left V 1 base short and J 0 bases short, with 7 bases between. Germline assignment: CDR1 LGHNA and CDR2 YNFKEQ. This CDR3 region has 15 residues. CDR3 DNA: TGTGCCAGCAGCCAAGGGCAGGGTAGCAATCAGCCCCAGCATTTT. Its protein is CASSQGQGSNQPQHF.

The gene calls are TRBV5-1 and TRBJ2-1, with 9 bases fitting TRBD2. Germline-derived CDR1 and CDR2 are SGHRS and YFSETQ. This CDR3 spans 17 amino acids. V gave up 0 bases and J gave up 0 bases; unmatched junction bases: 4. CDR3 in amino acids: CASSLASGTPSYNEQFF. Written as DNA, the CDR3 is TGCGCCAGCAGCTTGGCTAGCGGGACCCCCTCCTACAATGAGCAGTTCTTC.

J is TRBJ2-1 and V is TRBV5-1, with a possible D match to TRBD1 (5 bases). Trimming took off 0 bases at V and 0 bases at J, with 13 bases between the two ends. The germline V gene encodes CDR1 SGHRS and CDR2 YFSETQ. The CDR3 contains 17 residues. The CDR3 sequence is CASSLGGGLSSYNEQFF. CDR3 coding DNA: TGCGCCAGCAGCTTGGGGGGCGGCCTCTCCTCCTACAATGAGCAGTTCTTC.

This chain joins TRBV5-3 and TRBJ1-5; D remains unclear. TRBV5-3 is assigned to the ORF class and has an uncertain function. The germline V and J ends were trimmed by 1 base and 1 base, with 9 bases remaining between them. The CDR3 has 15 residues. This CDR3 is CARSLLGVSNQPQHF. CDR3 DNA sequence: TGTGCCAGAAGCTTGTTGGGAGTAAGCAATCAGCCCCAGCATTTT.

This chain uses TRBV10-3 with TRBJ2-1; TRBD1 matches at 9 bases. Germline CDR1 and CDR2: ENHRY and SYGVKD. The CDR3 has 14 amino acids. Unmatched junction bases numbered 8, after V lost 8 bases and J lost 6 bases. CDR3 amino acids: CAIGRDRDGNEQFF. Written as DNA, the CDR3 is TGTGCCATCGGCCGGGACAGGGACGGCAATGAGCAGTTCTTC.

This clone showed up just a few times. The junction differs from germline at one of its ends, possibly a read error. This rearrangement joins TRBV7-7 to TRBJ2-1; the match to TRBD2 covers 7 bases. Germline CDR1 SSHAT, CDR2 FNYEAQ (reference sequence). CDR3 size: 12 residues. This chain's CDR3 is CASSTGGGRQFF. DNA for the CDR3: TGTGCTAGCAGCACCGGAGGCGGGAGGCAGTTCTTC.

As DNA, the CDR3 is TGTGCCAGCAGCTTTCGGACAGGGTTCAGCTCCTACGAGCAGTACTTC. The encoded protein is CASSFRTGFSSYEQYF. The V call is TRBV3-1 (or the pseudogene TRBV3-2), the J call TRBJ2-7; 8 nucleotides agree with TRBD1. V lost 5 bases, J lost 0 bases, and 9 bases stayed unmatched. Germline CDR1 is LGHDT and CDR2 is YNNKEL (reference sequence). The CDR3 runs to 16 residues.

V usage is TRBV27 and J usage is TRBJ1-5, with D possibly matching TRBD1 (5 bases). The germline V and J ends were trimmed by 3 bases and 9 bases, with 18 bases remaining between them. The length of the CDR3 is 15 residues. Germline lookup yields CDR1 MNHEY and CDR2 SMNVEV (reference sequence). The CDR3 reads CASSLSGQGGPPQHF. As DNA, the CDR3 is TGTGCCAGCAGTTTGAGCGGGCAGGGTGGACCGCCCCAGCATTTT.

V usage is TRBV9 and J usage is TRBJ2-7; D might be TRBD2 (5 bases). CDR1 is SGDLS and CDR2 is YYNGEE in the germline V gene. The CDR3 is 15 amino acids. Trimming shortened V by 0 bases and J by 2 bases, and 12 bases separated the two germline ends. The CDR3 DNA reads TGTGCCAGCAGCGTAGAGCGACTACCTCCCTACGAGCAGTACTTC. It encodes CASSVERLPPYEQYF. The whole variable domain, remainder taken from reference TRBV9 and TRBJ2-7, is DSGVTQTPKHLITATGQRVTLRCSPRSGDLSVYWYQQSLDQGLQFLIQYYNGEERAKGNILERFSAQQFPDLHSELNLSSLELGDSALYFCASSVERLPPYEQYFGPGTRLTVT.

V and J are TRBV3-1 (or the pseudogene TRBV3-2) and TRBJ2-7, with 16 bases aligning to TRBD2. With 4 bases clipped from V and 7 bases from J, the junction kept 10 bases outside the gene matches. Germline CDR1 is LGHDT and CDR2 is YNNKEL (reference sequence). The CDR3 is 17 amino acids. The CDR3 loop reads CASSPRGTSGRAFEQYF. DNA for the CDR3: TGTGCCAGCAGCCCCCGGGGGACTAGCGGGAGGGCCTTTGAGCAGTACTTC.